A single sample is the source of the 19 T cell receptor beta chains below, sequenced in a study of T cells in Graves' hyperthyroidism and ophthalmopathy. Template material for amplifying TCR beta CDR3 regions consisted of RNA transcripts. The primer set for the first-round RT-PCR of the TCR CDR3 was HTBI. TCRdb re-derived calls from the multiplex PCR reads in MiXCR, one entry per CDR3 protein. The repertoire consists of fewer than 900,000 distinct CDR3 sequences, with about 17% occurring once and the leading ten covering about a sixth. The sample comprised blood. The origin of the receptors is a woman between 50 and 59 years old with Graves' hyperthyroidism that later progressed to Graves' ophthalmopathy.

This clonotype was counted many times. This rearrangement joins TRBV6-1 to TRBJ1-1, with D perhaps matching TRBD1 (5 bases). Trimming shortened V by 1 base and J by 1 base, and 10 bases separated the two germline ends. The CDR3 has 15 residues. Germline values: CDR1 MNHNS, CDR2 SASEGT. The CDR3: CASSEVRGGNTEAFF. CDR3 DNA sequence: TGTGCCAGCAGTGAAGTGAGGGGAGGGAACACTGAAGCTTTCTTT.

This clonotype has a count of ten or more. V is TRBV7-3 and J is TRBJ1-6; the match to TRBD1 covers 8 bases. Germline assignment: CDR1 SGHTA and CDR2 FQGTGA. The CDR3 consists of 15 residues. V lost 4 bases to trimming and J lost 3 bases; unmatched junction nucleotides: 2. The DNA of the CDR3 is TGTGCCAGCAGCTCCACAGGGGGCTATAATTCACCCCTCCACTTT. It codes for CASSSTGGYNSPLHF.

This clonotype was seen ten or more times. V usage is TRBV18 and J usage is TRBJ1-1; a weak D match, TRBD1 (6 bases). Deletions cut 2 bases from V and 0 bases from J, with 10 bases between. Germline loops: CDR1 KGHSH, CDR2 LQKENI. The CDR3 has 15 amino acids. CDR3 in DNA: TGTGCCAGCTCACCAGGGGGGCGGATGAACACTGAAGCTTTCTTT. This sequence encodes CASSPGGRMNTEAFF.

This clonotype occurred a few times. The CDR3 loop is CASATTATYEQYF. In DNA, the CDR3 is TGTGCCAGCGCAACGACAGCGACCTACGAGCAGTACTTC. The rearrangement uses TRBV27 and TRBJ2-7, with D possibly matching TRBD1 (5 bases). V was shortened by 8 bases and J by 2 bases, with 13 bases between the two germline ends. Germline V lookup: CDR1 MNHEY, CDR2 SMNVEV (reference sequence). This CDR3 is 13 amino acids long.

The genes are TRBV19 and TRBJ2-1; 7 nucleotides align to TRBD1. The CDR3 is made up of 20 amino acids. After removal of 1 base from V and 4 bases from J, the junction contained 19 bases not matched to a gene. Germline CDR1 and CDR2: LNHDA and SQIVND (reference sequence). CDR3 coding DNA: TGTGCCAGTAGTATAGGGCTTAGAGGGTCGAGGACAGGCCTTTACAATGAGCAGTTCTTC. Its protein product is CASSIGLRGSRTGLYNEQFF.

The table lists this clonotype with many counts. The chain couples TRBV5-1 to TRBJ2-1; 9 nucleotides align to TRBD1. The germline CDR1 and CDR2 sequences are SGHRS and YFSETQ. The trim removed 0 bases at V and 8 bases at J, leaving 3 bases unmatched. The CDR3 has 14 residues. CDR3 nucleotides: TGCGCCAGCAGCTTGGGGACAGGGGCCGATGAGCAGTTCTTC. Translating gives CASSLGTGADEQFF. Variable domain in full (rest from reference TRBV5-1 and TRBJ2-1): KAGVTQTPRYLIKTRGQQVTLSCSPISGHRSVSWYQQTPGQGLQFLFEYFSETQRNKGNFPGRFSGRQFSNSRSEMNVSTLELGDSALYLCASSLGTGADEQFFGPGTRLTVL.

V and J are TRBV19 and TRBJ1-2; TRBD1 agrees at 10 bases. V shed 6 bases, J shed 2 bases, and the junction held 6 bases outside the gene matches. The germline CDR1 and CDR2 sequences are LNHDA and SQIVND (reference sequence). The CDR3 totals 15 residues. CDR3 sequence: CASSRQGARNYGYTF. In DNA form, the CDR3 reads TGTGCCAGTAGCCGACAGGGGGCGCGGAACTATGGCTACACCTTC.

The chain is built from TRBV7-9 and TRBJ2-1; 9 positions agree with TRBD1. Per germline, CDR1 SEHNR and CDR2 FQNEAQ (reference sequence). The length of the CDR3 is 14 residues. The ends lost 5 bases at V and 8 bases at J; junction bases unmatched: 7. CDR3 protein: CASSDYRGRDEQFF. The CDR3 DNA sequence: TGTGCCAGCAGCGATTACAGGGGGCGCGATGAGCAGTTCTTC.

The table lists this clonotype with a few counts. The chain couples TRBV6-1 to TRBJ1-4; 10 bases line up with TRBD1. CDR1 and CDR2 (germline): MNHNS, SASEGT. The V gene end was trimmed by 7 bases and the J gene end by 7 bases; junction bases not matched to a gene: 12. CDR3 length: 16 residues. The DNA of the CDR3 is TGTGCCAGCACCTCCGGACAGGGGGGATTTTTTGAAAAACTGTTTTTT. This gives the protein CASTSGQGGFFEKLFF.

About this clonotype itself: A clone one base away is much larger, so this may be a read error. The chain carries TRBV7-2 and TRBJ2-5, with 7 bases fitting TRBD2. CDR1 is SGHTA, CDR2 FQGNSA, per germline. CDR3 length: 15 amino acids. The V and J ends lost 4 bases and 4 bases, in that order; junction bases with no gene match: 9. In nucleotides, the CDR3 is TGTGCCAGCAGCTCGACTCGCGGGGGTCTAGAGACCCAGTACTTC. Translating gives CASSSTRGGLETQYF.

CDR3 bases: TGTGCCAGCAGCCCCGACTTGGGGAATCAGCCCCAGCATTTT. It codes for CASSPDLGNQPQHF. The gene calls are TRBV5-4 and TRBJ1-5; D is ambiguous. V lost 4 bases, J lost 4 bases, and 12 bases lay in between. CDR1 is SGHNT and CDR2 is YYREEE in the germline V gene (reference sequence). The CDR3 is 14 amino acids.

This clonotype was observed at least ten times. The genes are TRBV7-3 and TRBJ1-2, with a weak D call TRBD1 (6 bases). Per germline, CDR1 SGHTA and CDR2 FQGTGA. V was cut by 5 bases and J by 8 bases, with 15 bases left in between. The CDR3 totals 13 residues. The CDR3 nucleotides are TGTGCCAGCAGCCCACTCACAGGGTACGGCTACACCTTC. Amino acids: CASSPLTGYGYTF.

This clonotype appeared many times. The chain carries TRBV29-1 and TRBJ2-1; 8 positions agree with TRBD2. The CDR3 runs to 13 residues. Germline V gene data show CDR1 as SQVTM and CDR2 as ANQGSEA. The V gene end was trimmed by 8 bases and the J gene end by 6 bases; junction bases not matched to a gene: 9. The CDR3 loop reads CSYISGAGNEQFF. In DNA form, the CDR3 reads TGCAGCTACATTAGCGGGGCGGGCAATGAGCAGTTCTTC.

Details on this clonotype: This may stem from a read error, because a much larger clone lies one nucleotide away. The gene calls are TRBV3-1 and TRBJ2-3; D perhaps matches TRBD1 (6 bases). This CDR3 has 14 amino acids. CDR1 LGHDT and CDR2 YNNKEL come from the germline V gene (reference sequence). In DNA, the CDR3 is TGTGCCAGCAGCCGGGGACATCAGCCAGATACGCGGTATTTT. This translates into CASSRGHQPDTRYF.

In this sample, this clonotype turned up a few times. The rearrangement links TRBV19 to TRBJ1-1; maybe TRBD1 (6 bases). Trimming stripped 0 bases from V and 0 bases from J, with 8 bases between. The CDR3 runs to 15 residues. Germline V gene lookup returns CDR1 LNHDA and CDR2 SQIVND (reference sequence). CDR3 in DNA: TGTGCCAGTAGTATAGATCGGACAGTGAACACTGAAGCTTTCTTT. Translation: CASSIDRTVNTEAFF.

This clonotype has ten or more counts. The genes are TRBV27 and TRBJ2-2, with 9 bases matching TRBD1. Germline trimming cut 6 bases from V and 3 bases from J; bases unmatched to any gene: 14. Germline CDR1 is MNHEY and CDR2 is SMNVEV (reference sequence). The CDR3 is 18 amino acids. The CDR3 DNA is TGTGCCAGCAGCCCCAGTCCCGGGACAGGGTATGACACCGGGGAGCTGTTTTTT. Translated: CASSPSPGTGYDTGELFF.

This clonotype was seen a handful of times. The CDR3 loop reads CASSAGTSGDEQFF. The CDR3 region has the DNA TGTGCCAGCAGCGCCGGGACTAGTGGCGATGAGCAGTTCTTC. J is TRBJ2-1 and V is TRBV9; 8 bases agree with TRBD2. Germline V gene data show CDR1 as SGDLS and CDR2 as YYNGEE. V lost 3 bases to trimming and J lost 8 bases; unmatched junction nucleotides: 7. CDR3 length: 14 amino acids.

This clonotype was counted only a few times. The V and J genes are TRBV19 and TRBJ1-5; tentatively, D is TRBD1 (5 bases). Germline CDR1 is LNHDA and CDR2 is SQIVND (reference sequence). Deletions cut 8 bases from V and 3 bases from J, with 11 bases between. CDR3 length equals 13 residues. This CDR3 reads CASGQMANQPQHF. CDR3 DNA sequence: TGTGCCAGTGGACAAATGGCCAATCAGCCCCAGCATTTT.

The rearrangement uses TRBV19 and TRBJ1-3; possible D gene TRBD1, 5 bases. CDR1 LNHDA and CDR2 SQIVND come from the germline V gene (reference sequence). V was pared by 4 bases and J by 0 bases, with 16 bases between. The CDR3 contains 17 residues. The CDR3 reads CASSKPGRQSSGNTIYF. For the CDR3, the DNA is TGTGCCAGTAGTAAACCGGGACGTCAAAGCTCTGGAAACACCATATATTTT. The full variable domain, its missing parts supplied by reference TRBV19 and TRBJ1-3, is DGGITQSPKYLFRKEGQNVTLSCEQNLNHDAMYWYRQDPGQGLRLIYYSQIVNDFQKGDIAEGYSVSREKKESFPLTVTSAQKNPTAFYLCASSKPGRQSSGNTIYFGEGSWLTVV.